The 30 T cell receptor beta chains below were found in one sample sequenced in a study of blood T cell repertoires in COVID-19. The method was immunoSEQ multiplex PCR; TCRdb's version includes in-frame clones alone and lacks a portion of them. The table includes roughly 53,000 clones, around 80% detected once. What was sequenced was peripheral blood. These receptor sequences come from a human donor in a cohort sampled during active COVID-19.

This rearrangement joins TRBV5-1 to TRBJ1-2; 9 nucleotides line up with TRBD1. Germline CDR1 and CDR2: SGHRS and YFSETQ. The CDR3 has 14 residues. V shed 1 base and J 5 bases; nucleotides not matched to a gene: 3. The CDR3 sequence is CASSLLGQGYGYTF. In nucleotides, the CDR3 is TGCGCCAGCAGCTTGCTGGGACAGGGATATGGCTACACCTTC.

Here the CDR3 DNA reads TGCGCCAGCAGCTTGGTTGGAGGACCAGATACGCAGTATTTT. Its translation: CASSLVGGPDTQYF. This chain connects TRBV5-1 to TRBJ2-3; tentative D call: TRBD2 (5 bases). The CDR3 sequence is 14 residues long. Germline-derived CDR1 and CDR2 are SGHRS and YFSETQ. Trimming shortened V by 0 bases and J by 4 bases, and 9 bases separated the two germline ends. The whole variable domain, remainder taken from reference TRBV5-1 and TRBJ2-3, is KAGVTQTPRYLIKTRGQQVTLSCSPISGHRSVSWYQQTPGQGLQFLFEYFSETQRNKGNFPGRFSGRQFSNSRSEMNVSTLELGDSALYLCASSLVGGPDTQYFGPGTRLTVL.

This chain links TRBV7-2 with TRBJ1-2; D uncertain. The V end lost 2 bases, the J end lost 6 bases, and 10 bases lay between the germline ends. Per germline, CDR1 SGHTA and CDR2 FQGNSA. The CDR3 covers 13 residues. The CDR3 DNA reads TGTGCCAGCAGCTTACCGGGAAAGGATGGCTACACCTTC. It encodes CASSLPGKDGYTF.

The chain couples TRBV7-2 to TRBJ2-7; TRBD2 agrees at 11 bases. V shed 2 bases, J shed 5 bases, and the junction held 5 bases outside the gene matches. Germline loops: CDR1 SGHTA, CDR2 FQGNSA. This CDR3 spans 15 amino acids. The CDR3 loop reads CASSLLAGGPHEQYF. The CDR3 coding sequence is TGTGCCAGCAGCTTATTAGCGGGGGGGCCCCACGAGCAGTACTTC.

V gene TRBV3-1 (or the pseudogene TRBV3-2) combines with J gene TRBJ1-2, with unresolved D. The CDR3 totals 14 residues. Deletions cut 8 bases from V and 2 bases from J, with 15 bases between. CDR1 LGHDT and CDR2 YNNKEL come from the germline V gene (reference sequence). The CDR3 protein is CASPKIEENYGYTF. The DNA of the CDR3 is TGTGCCAGCCCCAAAATTGAGGAGAACTATGGCTACACCTTC.

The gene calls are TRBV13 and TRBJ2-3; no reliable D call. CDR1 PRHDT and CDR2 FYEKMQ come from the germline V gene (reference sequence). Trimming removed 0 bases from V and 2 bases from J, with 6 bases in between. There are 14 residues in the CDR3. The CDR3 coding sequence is TGTGCCAGCAGCTTAGGCCGTGTCACAGATACGCAGTATTTT. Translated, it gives CASSLGRVTDTQYF.

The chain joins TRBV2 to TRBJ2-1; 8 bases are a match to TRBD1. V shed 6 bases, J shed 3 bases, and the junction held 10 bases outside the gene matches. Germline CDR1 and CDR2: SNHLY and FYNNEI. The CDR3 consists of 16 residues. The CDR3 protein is CASSPSQGANYNEQFF. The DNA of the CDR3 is TGTGCCAGCAGCCCCTCTCAGGGGGCTAACTACAATGAGCAGTTCTTC.

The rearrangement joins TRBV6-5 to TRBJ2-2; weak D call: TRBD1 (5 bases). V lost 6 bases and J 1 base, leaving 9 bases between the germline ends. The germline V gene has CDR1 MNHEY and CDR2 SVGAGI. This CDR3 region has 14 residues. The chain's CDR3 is CASSKRGNTGELFF. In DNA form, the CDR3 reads TGTGCCAGCAGCAAAAGGGGGAACACCGGGGAGCTGTTTTTT.

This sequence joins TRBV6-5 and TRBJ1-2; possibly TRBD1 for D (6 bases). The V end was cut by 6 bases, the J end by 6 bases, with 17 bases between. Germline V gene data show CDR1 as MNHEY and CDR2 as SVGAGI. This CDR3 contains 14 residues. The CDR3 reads CASSPNREGDGYTF. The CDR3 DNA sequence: TGTGCCAGCAGCCCGAACAGGGAAGGGGATGGCTACACCTTC.

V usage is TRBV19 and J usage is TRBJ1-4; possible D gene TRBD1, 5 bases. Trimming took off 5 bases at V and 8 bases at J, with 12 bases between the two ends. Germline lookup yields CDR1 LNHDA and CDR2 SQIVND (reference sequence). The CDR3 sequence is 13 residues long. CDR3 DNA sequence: TGTGCCAGTAGTCAGGGATTAGGGGAAAAACTGTTTTTT. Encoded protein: CASSQGLGEKLFF.

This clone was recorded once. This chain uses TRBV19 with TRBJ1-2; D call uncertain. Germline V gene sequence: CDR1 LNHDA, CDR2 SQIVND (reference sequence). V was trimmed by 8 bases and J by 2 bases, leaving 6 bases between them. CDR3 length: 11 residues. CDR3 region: CASYENYGYTF. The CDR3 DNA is TGTGCCAGTTATGAGAACTATGGCTACACCTTC.

CDR3 protein: CASSRTDPGNEQFF. The DNA for the CDR3 is TGTGCCAGCAGCCGGACGGACCCGGGGAATGAGCAGTTCTTC. The V call is TRBV5-4, the J call TRBJ2-1; D might be TRBD2 (5 bases). Trimming took off 4 bases at V and 7 bases at J, with 15 bases between the two ends. CDR3 length: 14 residues. Germline lookup yields CDR1 SGHNT and CDR2 YYREEE (reference sequence).

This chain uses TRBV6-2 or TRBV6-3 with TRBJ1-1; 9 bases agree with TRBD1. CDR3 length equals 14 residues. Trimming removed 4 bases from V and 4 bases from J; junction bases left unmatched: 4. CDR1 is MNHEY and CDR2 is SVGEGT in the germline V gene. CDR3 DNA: TGTGCCAGCAGTTTGACAGGGGGATTCACTGAAGCTTTCTTT. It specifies CASSLTGGFTEAFF.

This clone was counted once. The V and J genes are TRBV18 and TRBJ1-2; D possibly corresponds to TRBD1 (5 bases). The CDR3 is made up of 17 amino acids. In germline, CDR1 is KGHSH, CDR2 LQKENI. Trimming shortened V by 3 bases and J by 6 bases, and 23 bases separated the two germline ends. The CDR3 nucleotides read TGTGCCAGCTCACCGTCGGTCGCAGATGTAGCCAGGGATGGCTACACCTTC. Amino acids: CASSPSVADVARDGYTF. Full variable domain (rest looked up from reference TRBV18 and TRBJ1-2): NAGVMQNPRHLVRRRGQEARLRCSPMKGHSHVYWYRQLPEEGLKFMVYLQKENIIDESGMPKERFSAEFPKEGPSILRIQQVVRGDSAAYFCASSPSVADVARDGYTFGSGTRLTVV.

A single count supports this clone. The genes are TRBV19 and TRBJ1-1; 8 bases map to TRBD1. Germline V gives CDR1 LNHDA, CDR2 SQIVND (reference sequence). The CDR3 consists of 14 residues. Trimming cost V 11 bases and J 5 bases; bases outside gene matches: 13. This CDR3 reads CACGDRKVGTEAFF. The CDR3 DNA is TGTGCCTGTGGGGACAGGAAAGTGGGGACTGAAGCTTTCTTT.

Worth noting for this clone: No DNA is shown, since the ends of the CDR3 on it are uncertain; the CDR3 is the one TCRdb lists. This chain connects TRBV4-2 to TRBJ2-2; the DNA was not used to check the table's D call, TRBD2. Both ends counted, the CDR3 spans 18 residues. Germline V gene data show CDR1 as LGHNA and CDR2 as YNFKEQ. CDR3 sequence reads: CASSSGLAGGRITGELFF.

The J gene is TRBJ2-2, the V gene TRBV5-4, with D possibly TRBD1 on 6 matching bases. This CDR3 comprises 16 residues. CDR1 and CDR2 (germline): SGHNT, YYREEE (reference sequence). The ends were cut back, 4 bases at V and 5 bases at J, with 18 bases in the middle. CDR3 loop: CASSRAGASSTGELFF. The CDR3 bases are TGTGCCAGCAGCCGGGCAGGGGCTTCGAGTACCGGGGAGCTGTTTTTT.

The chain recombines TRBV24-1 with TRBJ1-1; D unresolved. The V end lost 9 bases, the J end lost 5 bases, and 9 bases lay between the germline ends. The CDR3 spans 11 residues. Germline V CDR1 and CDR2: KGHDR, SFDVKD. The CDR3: CATAFGTEAFF. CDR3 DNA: TGTGCCACCGCCTTCGGGACTGAAGCTTTCTTT.

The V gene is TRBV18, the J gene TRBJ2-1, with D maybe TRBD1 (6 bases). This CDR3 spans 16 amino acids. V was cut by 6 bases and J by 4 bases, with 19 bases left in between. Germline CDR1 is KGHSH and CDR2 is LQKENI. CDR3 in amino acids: CASSPQGGTTYNEQFF. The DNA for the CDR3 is TGTGCCAGCTCCCCCCAGGGTGGGACAACATACAATGAGCAGTTCTTC.

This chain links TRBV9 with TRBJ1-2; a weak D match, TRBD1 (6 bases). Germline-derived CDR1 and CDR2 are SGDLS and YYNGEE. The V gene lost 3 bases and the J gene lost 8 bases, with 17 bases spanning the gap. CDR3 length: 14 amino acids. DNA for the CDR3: TGTGCCAGCAGCGGCTACAGGGCTCGGGCGGGCTACACCTTC. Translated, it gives CASSGYRARAGYTF.

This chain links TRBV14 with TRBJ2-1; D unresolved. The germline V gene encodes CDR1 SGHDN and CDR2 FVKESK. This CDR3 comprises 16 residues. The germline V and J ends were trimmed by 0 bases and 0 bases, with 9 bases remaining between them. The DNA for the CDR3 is TGTGCCAGCAGCCAAGATCAGGCTGACTCCTACAATGAGCAGTTCTTC. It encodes CASSQDQADSYNEQFF.

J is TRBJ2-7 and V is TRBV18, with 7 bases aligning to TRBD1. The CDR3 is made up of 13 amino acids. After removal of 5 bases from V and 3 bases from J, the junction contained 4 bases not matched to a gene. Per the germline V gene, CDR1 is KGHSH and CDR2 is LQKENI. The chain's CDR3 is CASSRQGDYEQYF. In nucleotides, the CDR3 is TGTGCCAGCTCAAGACAGGGTGACTACGAGCAGTACTTC.

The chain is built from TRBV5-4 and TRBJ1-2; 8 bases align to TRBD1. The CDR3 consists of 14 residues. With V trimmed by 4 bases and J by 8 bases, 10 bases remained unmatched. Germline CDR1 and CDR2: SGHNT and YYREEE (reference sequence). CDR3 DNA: TGTGCCAGCAGCCCCGGACAGGGAAGAGGGGGCTACACCTTC. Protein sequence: CASSPGQGRGGYTF.

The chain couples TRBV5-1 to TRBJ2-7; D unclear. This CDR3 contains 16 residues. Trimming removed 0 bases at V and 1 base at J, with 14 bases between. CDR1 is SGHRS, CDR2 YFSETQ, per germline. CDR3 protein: CASSLGALRPSYEQYF. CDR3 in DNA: TGCGCCAGCAGCTTGGGGGCCCTACGGCCTTCCTACGAGCAGTACTTC.

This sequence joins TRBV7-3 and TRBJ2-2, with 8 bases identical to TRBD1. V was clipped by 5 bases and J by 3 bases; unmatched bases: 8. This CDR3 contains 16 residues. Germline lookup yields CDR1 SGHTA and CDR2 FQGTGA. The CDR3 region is CASSTQGGLHTGELFF. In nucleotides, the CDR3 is TGTGCCAGCAGCACACAGGGGGGTCTGCACACCGGGGAGCTGTTTTTT.

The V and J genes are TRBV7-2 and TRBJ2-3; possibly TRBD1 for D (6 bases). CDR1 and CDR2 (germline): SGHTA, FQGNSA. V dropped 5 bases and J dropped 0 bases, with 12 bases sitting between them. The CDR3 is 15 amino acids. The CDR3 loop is CASSPRGFSTDTQYF. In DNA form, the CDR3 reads TGTGCCAGCAGCCCGAGGGGGTTTAGCACAGATACGCAGTATTTT.

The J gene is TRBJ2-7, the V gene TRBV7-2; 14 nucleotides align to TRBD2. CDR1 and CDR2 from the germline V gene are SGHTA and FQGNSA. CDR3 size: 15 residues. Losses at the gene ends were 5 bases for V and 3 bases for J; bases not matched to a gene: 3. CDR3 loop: CASSRTSGGNYEQYF. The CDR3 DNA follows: TGTGCCAGCAGCAGGACTAGCGGGGGGAACTACGAGCAGTACTTC.

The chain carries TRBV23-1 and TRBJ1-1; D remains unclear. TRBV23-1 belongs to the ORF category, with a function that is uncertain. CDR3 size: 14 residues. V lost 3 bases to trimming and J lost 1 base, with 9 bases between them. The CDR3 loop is CASSQGTENTEAFF. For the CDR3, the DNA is TGCGCCAGCAGTCAGGGCACGGAGAACACTGAAGCTTTCTTT.

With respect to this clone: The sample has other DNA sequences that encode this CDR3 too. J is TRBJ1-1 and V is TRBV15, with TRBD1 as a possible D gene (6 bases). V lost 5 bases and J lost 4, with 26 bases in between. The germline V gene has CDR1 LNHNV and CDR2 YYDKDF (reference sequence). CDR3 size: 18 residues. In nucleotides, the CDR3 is TGTGCCACCAGCCCCCTTAGGGGAACAGGGAGAGTTGGCACTGAAGCTTTCTTT. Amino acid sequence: CATSPLRGTGRVGTEAFF. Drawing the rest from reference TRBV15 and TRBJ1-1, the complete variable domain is DAMVIQNPRYQVTQFGKPVTLSCSQTLNHNVMYWYQQKSSQAPKLLFHYYDKDFNNEADTPDNFQSRRPNTSFCFLDIRSPGLGDTAMYLCATSPLRGTGRVGTEAFFGQGTRLTVV.

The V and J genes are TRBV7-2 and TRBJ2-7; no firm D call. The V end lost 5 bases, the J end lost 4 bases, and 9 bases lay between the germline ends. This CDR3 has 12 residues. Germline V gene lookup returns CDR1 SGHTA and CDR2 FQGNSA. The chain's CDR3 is CASSPGRYEQYF. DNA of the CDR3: TGTGCCAGCAGCCCTGGCAGGTACGAGCAGTACTTC.